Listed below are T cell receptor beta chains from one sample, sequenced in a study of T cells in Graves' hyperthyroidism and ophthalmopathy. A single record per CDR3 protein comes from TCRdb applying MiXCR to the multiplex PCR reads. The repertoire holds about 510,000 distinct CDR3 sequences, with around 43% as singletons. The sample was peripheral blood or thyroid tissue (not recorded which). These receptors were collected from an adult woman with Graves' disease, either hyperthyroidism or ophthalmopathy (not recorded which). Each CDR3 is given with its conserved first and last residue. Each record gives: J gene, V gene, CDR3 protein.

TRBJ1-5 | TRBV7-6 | CASSPGHHSNQPQHF
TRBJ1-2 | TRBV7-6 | CAVGRLDGYTF
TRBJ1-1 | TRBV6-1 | CASGGPGDEAFF
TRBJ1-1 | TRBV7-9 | CASSPYGQGNTEAFF
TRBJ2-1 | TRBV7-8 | CASSYELNEQFF
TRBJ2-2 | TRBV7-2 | CASTQTVETGELFF
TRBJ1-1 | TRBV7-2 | CASSSLAGTGLAEAFF
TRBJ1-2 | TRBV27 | CASSYRTDDIYGYTF
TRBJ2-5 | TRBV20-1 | CSVRGRGRQETQYF
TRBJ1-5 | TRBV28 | CASSLLPQPQHF
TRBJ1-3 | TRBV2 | CASSVTGSGNTIYF
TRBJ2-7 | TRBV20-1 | CSASTFLGEQYF
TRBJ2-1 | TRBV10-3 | CAIGAVGNEQFF
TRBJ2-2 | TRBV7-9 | CASQPGPTNTGELFF
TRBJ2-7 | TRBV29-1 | CSVSGSGQAYEQYF
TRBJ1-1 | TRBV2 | CAKRQGVEAFF
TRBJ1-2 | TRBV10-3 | CAISEGGTNYGYTF
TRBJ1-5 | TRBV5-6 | CASSSSPVEPQHF
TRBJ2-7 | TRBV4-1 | CASSLLAVSYEQYF
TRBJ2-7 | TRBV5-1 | CASSHKYEQYF
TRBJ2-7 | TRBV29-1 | CSPGTEWHEEYF
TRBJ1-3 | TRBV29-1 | CSVGSTTGNTIYF
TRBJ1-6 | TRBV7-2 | CASSRGTGLRALHF
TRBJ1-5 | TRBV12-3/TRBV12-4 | CASRSREDQPQHF
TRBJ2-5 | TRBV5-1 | CASSLSRPTQETQYF
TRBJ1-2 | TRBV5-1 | CASSLGSAGYTF
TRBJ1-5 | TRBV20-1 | CSAISGLVYSNQPQQF
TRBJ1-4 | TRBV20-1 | CSARRTLNEKLFF
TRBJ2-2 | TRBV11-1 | CASSLRGSASTGELFF
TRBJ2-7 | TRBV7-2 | CASSLEARRGGEQYF
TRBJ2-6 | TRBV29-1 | CSVGVRRVGTEAF
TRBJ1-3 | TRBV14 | CASSQELGTSSGNTIYF
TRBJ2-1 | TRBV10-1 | CASSKSGRSYNEQFF
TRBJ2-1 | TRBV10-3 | CAIMRDGSYNEQFF
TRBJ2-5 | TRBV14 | CASSQVTSGNGHQYF
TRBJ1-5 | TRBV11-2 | CASSLDGWGQPQHF
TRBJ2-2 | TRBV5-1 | CASSFGQGFISGELFF
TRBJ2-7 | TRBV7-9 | CASSYDRGPSRF
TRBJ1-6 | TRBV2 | CASSEAQETQLHF
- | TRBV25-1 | CASSEEGYGTEAFF
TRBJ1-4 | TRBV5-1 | CASSFQGDLNEKLFF
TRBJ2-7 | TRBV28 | CASNSRYEQYF